This is a list of T cell receptor beta chains from one sample in a study of cytomegalovirus exposure and HLA in healthy donors. Measured with immunoSEQ multiplex PCR; TCRdb has only the in-frame clones, and not every one. There are around 140,000 clones in the sample; approximately 82% occur only once, and 1.9% lies in the top ten. The sample taken for sequencing was PBMCs. Receptors were obtained from a woman aged 40-49 years in good health and CMV-seronegative. The CDR3 runs from the conserved cysteine through the conserved F or W. Fields, in order: V gene, D gene, J gene, clone size, CDR3 protein, CDR3 DNA. A D gene is named only where the DNA matches it firmly. The listing skips clone size in some rows; elsewhere it reads once, few, many or a size class.

TRBV6-5	TRBD1	TRBJ1-1	.	CASRRGQVNTEAFF	TGTGCCAGCAGGAGGGGGCAGGTGAACACTGAAGCTTTCTTT
TRBV4-2	TRBD1	TRBJ1-1	few	CASSLGGQGWTEAFF	TGTGCCAGCAGCTTGGGGGGACAGGGATGGACTGAAGCTTTCTTT
TRBV6-5	TRBD2	TRBJ2-1	.	CASSYLAGAGNEQFF	TGTGCCAGCAGTTACTTGGCGGGAGCCGGCAATGAGCAGTTCTTC
TRBV7-9	.	TRBJ2-1	.	CASSSLLNEQFF	TGTGCCAGCAGTTCCCTACTCAATGAGCAGTTCTTC
TRBV27	TRBD2	TRBJ2-7	.	CASSFVAGLISYEQYF	TGTGCCAGCAGTTTTGTAGCGGGACTAATCTCCTACGAGCAGTACTTC
TRBV9	.	TRBJ2-1	once	CASSVVEGAYNEQFF	TGTGCCAGCAGCGTAGTGGAGGGCGCTTACAATGAGCAGTTCTTC
TRBV19	.	TRBJ1-4	once	CASSARGTNEKLFF	TGTGCCAGTAGTGCCAGGGGCACTAATGAAAAACTGTTTTTT
TRBV4-2	TRBD1	TRBJ1-2	.	CASSQGTGYYGYTF	TGTGCCAGCAGCCAAGGGACAGGTTACTATGGCTACACCTTC
TRBV6-1	.	TRBJ2-7	.	CASSERSSYEQYF	TGTGCCAGCAGTGAACGCAGCTCCTACGAGCAGTACTTC
TRBV4-3	TRBD2	TRBJ2-7	.	CASSQDRLAGAGEQYF	TGCGCCAGCAGCCAAGATCGCCTAGCGGGAGCGGGAGAGCAGTACTTC
TRBV5-3	.	TRBJ2-3	.	CARSLSRGLLTDTQYF	TGTGCCAGAAGCTTGTCACGGGGACTCCTCACAGATACGCAGTATTTT
TRBV6-5	.	TRBJ1-1	.	CASSYLERGEAFF	TGTGCCAGCAGTTACCTCGAACGGGGGGAAGCTTTCTTT
TRBV29-1	TRBD1	TRBJ2-7	.	CSVEDGDRASSYEQYF	TGCAGCGTTGAAGATGGGGACAGGGCTAGCTCCTACGAGCAGTACTTC
TRBV2	TRBD2	TRBJ2-1	.	CASSPTSGYNEQFF	TGTGCCAGCAGTCCGACTAGCGGTTACAATGAGCAGTTCTTC
TRBV27	.	TRBJ1-6	once	CASSLLGGRLYSPLHF	TGTGCCAGCAGTTTATTAGGAGGTAGATTGTATTCACCCCTCCACTTT
TRBV6-5	.	TRBJ2-3	.	CASREGLRTDTQYF	TGTGCCAGCAGGGAAGGACTGCGCACAGATACGCAGTATTTT
TRBV19	.	TRBJ2-7	.	CASRFSVPGSYEQYF	TGTGCCAGCCGTTTTAGCGTCCCCGGATCCTACGAGCAGTACTTC
TRBV27	TRBD2	TRBJ2-2	.	CALYSGRADSGELFF	TGTGCCCTATATAGCGGGAGGGCCGATAGCGGGGAGCTGTTTTTT
TRBV9	.	TRBJ2-1	.	CASSVAGLAYYNEQFF	TGTGCCAGCAGCGTAGCTGGCCTAGCGTACTACAATGAGCAGTTCTTC
TRBV7-9	TRBD1	TRBJ2-7	.	CASSLAGQTKTYEQYF	TGTGCCAGCAGCTTAGCGGGACAGACTAAAACCTACGAGCAGTACTTC
TRBV4-2	TRBD1	TRBJ1-5	.	CASSPGQGNQPQHF	TGTGCCAGCAGCCCCGGACAGGGGAATCAGCCCCAGCATTTT
TRBV28	TRBD1	TRBJ2-5	.	CASRPGQWETQYF	TGTGCCAGCAGACCGGGACAGTGGGAGACCCAGTACTTC
TRBV12-1	.	TRBJ2-1	.	CASSWGTSGRYNEQFF	TGTGCCAGCTCCTGGGGGACTAGCGGGAGGTACAATGAGCAGTTCTTC
TRBV27	.	TRBJ2-3	.	CASSFFTVAQTDTQYF	TGTGCCAGCAGTTTTTTTACGGTAGCTCAAACAGATACGCAGTATTTT
TRBV18	.	TRBJ2-7	.	CASSSYRVTYEQYF	TGTGCCAGCTCATCCTACAGGGTTACCTACGAGCAGTACTTC
TRBV5-6	.	TRBJ1-5	.	CASSLRGSNQPQHF	TGTGCCAGCAGCTTGAGAGGTAGCAATCAGCCCCAGCATTTT
TRBV9	TRBD2	TRBJ2-1	.	CASSVGGGSGRAGYEQFF	TGTGCCAGCAGCGTAGGTGGGGGTAGCGGGAGGGCCGGGTATGAGCAGTTCTTC
TRBV5-1	TRBD1	TRBJ2-7	.	CASSLGQGIEQYF	TGCGCCAGCAGCTTGGGACAGGGGATCGAGCAGTACTTC
TRBV7-9	.	TRBJ1-1	.	CASSFRGGNTEAFF	TGTGCCAGCAGCTTTAGGGGCGGGAACACTGAAGCTTTCTTT
TRBV27	.	TRBJ2-7	.	CASSPTVYEQYF	TGTGCCAGCAGTCCTACCGTCTACGAGCAGTACTTC
TRBV5-4	.	TRBJ1-2	once	CASSLKGNEGYTF	TGTGCCAGCAGCTTGAAGGGGAATGAGGGCTACACCTTC
TRBV9	.	TRBJ1-2	.	CASKGTSYGYTF	TGTGCCAGCAAAGGGACAAGCTATGGCTACACCTTC
TRBV28	.	TRBJ2-2	.	CASKDLVTGELFF	TGTGCCAGCAAGGACTTGGTTACCGGGGAGCTGTTTTTT
TRBV11-1	.	TRBJ1-5	once	CASSLTGGNQPQHF	TGTGCCAGCAGCTTGACAGGCGGGAATCAGCCCCAGCATTTT
TRBV2	TRBD2	TRBJ2-1	.	CASATSGRAPLAQFF	TGTGCCAGCGCGACTAGCGGGAGGGCCCCTCTAGCGCAGTTCTTC
TRBV29-1	.	TRBJ2-6	.	CSVYQGRGSGANVLTF	TGCAGCGTTTATCAGGGCAGGGGTTCTGGGGCCAACGTCCTGACTTTC
TRBV5-8	TRBD2	TRBJ2-7	.	CASSFGAGGLLEQYF	TGTGCCAGCAGCTTCGGAGCGGGAGGTCTTCTCGAGCAGTACTTC
TRBV18	.	TRBJ2-4	few	CASSPLGDSENIQYF	TGTGCCAGCTCACCATTAGGAGATTCGGAAAACATTCAGTACTTC
TRBV13	TRBD1	TRBJ1-4	.	CASSPTGTGLATNEKLFF	TGTGCCAGCAGCCCCACTGGGACAGGACTTGCAACTAATGAAAAACTGTTTTTT
TRBV30	.	TRBJ2-7	.	CAWSVDSYSYEQYF	TGTGCCTGGAGTGTCGACTCGTACTCCTACGAGCAGTACTTC
TRBV9	.	TRBJ1-2	.	CASSSQNAYGYTF	TGTGCCAGCAGCTCCCAGAATGCCTATGGCTACACCTTC
TRBV28	.	TRBJ2-6	.	CASSFKGHRANVLTF	TGTGCCAGCAGTTTCAAGGGGCACAGGGCCAACGTCCTGACTTTC
TRBV7-8	TRBD2	TRBJ2-1	.	CASSTGLAPEQFF	TGTGCCAGCAGCACAGGACTAGCGCCCGAGCAGTTCTTC
TRBV19	TRBD2	TRBJ2-1	.	CASNRRGASTIYNEQFF	TGTGCCAGTAATAGGCGGGGGGCCAGTACCATCTACAATGAGCAGTTCTTC
TRBV7-3	TRBD2	TRBJ2-3	once	CASSYGGADTQYF	TGTGCCAGCAGCTACGGGGGGGCAGATACGCAGTATTTT
TRBV28	.	TRBJ1-5	.	CASSFAGYQPQHF	TGTGCCAGCAGTTTTGCAGGCTATCAGCCCCAGCATTTT
TRBV4-2	.	TRBJ1-5	few	CASSQGEEGLWSNQPQHF	TGTGCCAGCAGCCAAGGGGAGGAGGGGTTATGGAGCAATCAGCCCCAGCATTTT
TRBV4-1	.	TRBJ2-4	.	CASSQDIAKNIQYF	TGCGCCAGCAGCCAAGACATAGCCAAAAACATTCAGTACTTC
TRBV11-3	TRBD2	TRBJ2-1	.	CASSPRGLAGQSYNEQFF	TGTGCCAGCAGCCCACGAGGACTAGCGGGCCAATCCTACAATGAGCAGTTCTTC
TRBV7-3	.	TRBJ2-3	.	CASSLIGGTDTQYF	TGTGCCAGCAGCTTAATTGGAGGCACAGATACGCAGTATTTT